Listed below are T cell receptor beta chains from one sample, sequenced in a study of CD8 T cells in Susac syndrome. MiXCR, run by TCRdb on the immunoSEQ multiplex PCR reads, gives a single entry per CDR3 protein. Here the sample spans roughly 400,000 distinct CDR3 sequences, approximately 85% being singletons. Sequencing used CD8+ T cells from PBMCs. These receptors were obtained from a human donor with multiple sclerosis. Both conserved end residues are part of each CDR3. The order of the fields is D gene, J gene, CDR3 length, clone size, V gene, CDR3 DNA, CDR3 protein. The D gene is left open where the match is weak. Clone size, where shown, is once, few, many, or a class for clones that have expanded.

D gene: .; J gene: TRBJ2-3; CDR3 length: 14; clone size: .; V gene: TRBV6-6; CDR3 DNA: TGTGCCAGCAGCCGCGTCTGGGGAACAGATACGCAGTATTTT; CDR3 protein: CASSRVWGTDTQYF
D gene: .; J gene: TRBJ1-2; CDR3 length: 17; clone size: .; V gene: TRBV11-2; CDR3 DNA: TGTGCCAGCAGCTTAGCCTCCGAGGAGGAGAATTTCTATGGCTACACCTTC; CDR3 protein: CASSLASEEENFYGYTF
D gene: .; J gene: TRBJ2-1; CDR3 length: 15; clone size: .; V gene: TRBV6-6; CDR3 DNA: TGTGCCAGCAGTTACGGTTGGAGGGACTACAATGAGCAGTTCTTC; CDR3 protein: CASSYGWRDYNEQFF
D gene: TRBD2; J gene: TRBJ2-1; CDR3 length: 19; clone size: .; V gene: TRBV14; CDR3 DNA: TGTGCCAGCAGCCAAGTCCTACTAGCGGGGGGCCCCCCTGACAATGAGCAGTTCTTC; CDR3 protein: CASSQVLLAGGPPDNEQFF
D gene: TRBD2; J gene: TRBJ2-1; CDR3 length: 15; clone size: .; V gene: TRBV10-3; CDR3 DNA: TGTGCCATCAGTCCCCGGACTAGCGGGAGTTTCGAGCAGTTCTTC; CDR3 protein: CAISPRTSGSFEQFF
D gene: TRBD2; J gene: TRBJ2-5; CDR3 length: 14; clone size: few; V gene: TRBV7-6; CDR3 DNA: TGTGCCAGCAGCTTGGGTCTAGCGGAAGAGACCCAGTACTTC; CDR3 protein: CASSLGLAEETQYF
D gene: .; J gene: TRBJ2-3; CDR3 length: 17; clone size: once; V gene: TRBV9; CDR3 DNA: TGTGCCAGCAGCGTAGAGGTGTCGTCCTTAGTCACAGATACGCAGTATTTT; CDR3 protein: CASSVEVSSLVTDTQYF
D gene: TRBD1; J gene: TRBJ1-1; CDR3 length: 15; clone size: .; V gene: TRBV5-1; CDR3 DNA: TGCGCCAGCAGCCCGACAGGGGACCCGAACACTGAAGCTTTCTTT; CDR3 protein: CASSPTGDPNTEAFF
D gene: .; J gene: TRBJ1-3; CDR3 length: 16; clone size: .; V gene: TRBV9; CDR3 DNA: TGTGCCAGCAGCGTAGCTGTACCGGACTCTGGAAACACCATATATTTT; CDR3 protein: CASSVAVPDSGNTIYF
D gene: .; J gene: TRBJ2-1; CDR3 length: 16; clone size: .; V gene: TRBV3-1; CDR3 DNA: TGTGCCAGCAGAGAAGGAGGGGGGGCAGGTTACAATGAGCAGTTCTTC; CDR3 protein: CASREGGGAGYNEQFF